What follows are 26 T cell receptor beta chains derived from one specimen sequenced in a study of beta chain features in type 1 diabetes. Whole-study results and caveats: There was a moderate but significant shortening of TCRB CDR3s in all four CD4+ subsets of Type 1 diabetes patients.

Isolated RNA was reverse transcribed in full, so expressed TCRB transcripts were sequenced. Repertoires were generated with immunoSEQ multiplex PCR, while TCRdb's copy carries only in-frame clones and drops some. Of roughly 150,000 clones listed, around 9% are singletons. No antigen has been identified for these receptors. Sequenced material: central memory CD4+ T cells from blood. The receptors shown here come from a woman between 25 and 40 years old with type 1 diabetes.

The V call is TRBV28, the J call TRBJ1-2; a weak D match, TRBD1 (6 bases). This CDR3 region has 14 residues. The V end lost 6 bases, the J end lost 0 bases, and 11 bases lay between the germline ends. Germline V gene lookup returns CDR1 MDHEN and CDR2 SYDVKM. The CDR3 spells CASRKQGANYGYTF. The CDR3 nucleotides read TGTGCCAGCAGGAAACAGGGAGCTAACTATGGCTACACCTTC.

This clone was picked up a small number of times. The chain employs TRBV2 and TRBJ1-2, with D possibly matching TRBD1 (6 bases). V was shortened by 6 bases and J by 4 bases, with 15 bases between the two germline ends. CDR3 length: 14 residues. Germline V gives CDR1 SNHLY, CDR2 FYNNEI. The CDR3 region has the DNA TGTGCCAGCAGCAAACAGGGAAGTTCCTATGGCTACACCTTC. Encoded protein: CASSKQGSSYGYTF.

V gene TRBV2 combines with J gene TRBJ2-7; TRBD1 agrees at 9 bases. This CDR3 spans 15 amino acids. CDR1 is SNHLY and CDR2 is FYNNEI in the germline V gene. The ends lost 4 bases at V and 3 bases at J; junction bases unmatched: 7. As DNA, the CDR3 is TGTGCCAGCAGTGTACAGGGGGCAATAGGCTACGAGCAGTACTTC. Translation gives CASSVQGAIGYEQYF.

The V and J genes are TRBV29-1 and TRBJ1-1, with 7 bases lining up with TRBD1. The CDR3 length is 12 residues. Germline trimming cut 7 bases from V and 1 base from J; bases unmatched to any gene: 3. CDR1 and CDR2 from the germline V gene are SQVTM and ANQGSEA. The CDR3 here is CSAHRGNTEAFF. The CDR3 DNA reads as TGCAGCGCACACAGGGGGAACACTGAAGCTTTCTTT.

In this sample, this clone turned up many times. Other DNA sequences from this sample encode an identical CDR3 as well. The chain combines TRBV15 with TRBJ1-4; D uncertain. CDR1 is LNHNV and CDR2 is YYDKDF in the germline V gene (reference sequence). Between the trimmed V and J ends, which lost 1 base and 4 bases, there was a span of 7 bases. The CDR3 is 14 amino acids. The chain's CDR3 is CATSRVSLNEKLFF. The CDR3 DNA reads TGTGCCACCAGCAGAGTGTCCCTTAATGAAAAACTGTTTTTT.

The chain is built from TRBV7-6 and TRBJ2-1; D is unresolved. Germline CDR1 reads SGHVS; CDR2 reads FNYEAQ. V lost 1 base and J lost 8, with 9 bases in between. The CDR3 is made up of 13 amino acids. The CDR3 nucleotides are TGTGCCAGCAGCTTAGGAATAGTCGATGAGCAGTTCTTC. Its protein is CASSLGIVDEQFF.

The chain employs TRBV11-2 and TRBJ1-2; D gene ambiguous. The length of the CDR3 is 14 residues. Trimming pared 4 bases from V and 3 bases from J, leaving 12 bases between. Looked up from germline, CDR1 is SGHAT and CDR2 is FQNNGV. The chain's CDR3 is CASSSPRNYYGYTF. For the CDR3, the DNA is TGTGCCAGCAGCTCCCCTAGGAATTACTATGGCTACACCTTC. The full variable domain, completed using reference TRBV11-2 and TRBJ1-2, is EAGVAQSPRYKIIEKRQSVAFWCNPISGHATLYWYQQILGQGPKLLIQFQNNGVVDDSQLPKDRFSAERLKGVDSTLKIQPAKLEDSAVYLCASSSPRNYYGYTFGSGTRLTVV.

A few counts support this clone. As DNA, the CDR3 is TGTGCCAGCAGTGAAGAGGAAGGGGGTCTGAGGTGGACTGAAGCTTTCTTT. This sequence encodes CASSEEEGGLRWTEAFF. The chain combines TRBV6-1 with TRBJ1-1, with D possibly matching TRBD1 (6 bases). The CDR3 spans 17 residues. The germline CDR1 and CDR2 sequences are MNHNS and SASEGT. Deletions cut 1 base from V and 5 bases from J, with 20 bases between.

This clone came up a few times. The rearrangement links TRBV2 to TRBJ2-7; 14 nucleotides align to TRBD2. Germline-derived CDR1 and CDR2 are SNHLY and FYNNEI. The CDR3 runs to 15 residues. Unmatched junction bases numbered 8, after V lost 6 bases and J lost 7 bases. The CDR3 DNA is TGTGCCAGCAGAGGGACTAGCGGGAGATCAGGGGAGCAGTACTTC. It specifies CASRGTSGRSGEQYF. Full variable domain (remainder filled in from reference TRBV2 and TRBJ2-7): EPEVTQTPSHQVTQMGQEVILRCVPISNHLYFYWYRQILGQKVEFLVSFYNNEISEKSEIFDDQFSVERPDGSNFTLKIRSTKLEDSAMYFCASRGTSGRSGEQYFGPGTRLTVT.

This sequence joins TRBV14 and TRBJ2-7; D gene uncertain. Germline V lookup: CDR1 SGHDN, CDR2 FVKESK. The CDR3 totals 14 residues. V gave up 2 bases and J gave up 0 bases, with 8 bases separating them. The CDR3 bases are TGTGCCAGCAGCCAATTTCAGAACTCCTACGAGCAGTACTTC. Amino acids: CASSQFQNSYEQYF. Full variable domain (outside the CDR3, taken from reference TRBV14 and TRBJ2-7): EAGVTQFPSHSVIEKGQTVTLRCDPISGHDNLYWYRRVMGKEIKFLLHFVKESKQDESGMPNNRFLAERTGGTYSTLKVQPAELEDSGVYFCASSQFQNSYEQYFGPGTRLTVT.

The chain carries TRBV28 and TRBJ2-2; tentative D call: TRBD2 (6 bases). Germline CDR1 is MDHEN and CDR2 is SYDVKM. The CDR3 consists of 14 residues. V lost 3 bases, J lost 4 bases, and 9 bases lay in between. CDR3 in DNA: TGTGCCAGCAGTTTTGGAGGGGTCACCGGGGAGCTGTTTTTT. As protein: CASSFGGVTGELFF.

This clone was found a few times. This chain links TRBV2 with TRBJ2-1, with D tentatively TRBD2 (5 bases). This CDR3 is built from 13 residues. V lost 9 bases, J lost 0 bases, and 9 bases lay in between. Germline loops: CDR1 SNHLY, CDR2 FYNNEI. The CDR3 DNA reads as TGTGCCAGGCAAGAGGGCTCCTACAATGAGCAGTTCTTC. Translating gives CARQEGSYNEQFF.

The chain has TRBV27 and TRBJ2-2; 9 bases agree with TRBD1. CDR1 is MNHEY, CDR2 SMNVEV, per germline (reference sequence). CDR3 length: 15 amino acids. V shed 5 bases, J shed 1 base, and the junction held 2 bases outside the gene matches. The CDR3 DNA follows: TGTGCCAGCAGTCCGACAGGGGGGAACACCGGGGAGCTGTTTTTT. Translation gives CASSPTGGNTGELFF.

The V gene is TRBV12-5, the J gene TRBJ2-3, with 7 bases fitting TRBD2. Trimming cost V 5 bases and J 5 bases; bases outside gene matches: 13. This CDR3 has 16 residues. Germline V gene lookup returns CDR1 LGHNT and CDR2 FRNRAP. The CDR3 region has the DNA TGTGCTAGTGGTCCCTTAGGGGCGGGAGTTAGAGATACGCAGTATTTT. Protein sequence: CASGPLGAGVRDTQYF.

Worth noting for this clone: This CDR3 is also generated by other DNA sequences in the sample. J is TRBJ1-1 and V is TRBV2; perhaps TRBD1 as D (5 bases). Germline lookup yields CDR1 SNHLY and CDR2 FYNNEI. Trimming stripped 4 bases from V and 1 base from J, with 7 bases between. The CDR3 is 13 amino acids. The CDR3 reads CASSVQGNTEAFF. DNA for the CDR3: TGTGCCAGCAGTGTGCAGGGGAACACTGAAGCTTTCTTT.

V usage is TRBV19 and J usage is TRBJ2-4; tentative D call: TRBD1 (5 bases). Trimming removed 3 bases from V and 0 bases from J, with 12 bases in between. This CDR3 spans 16 amino acids. From germline, CDR1 is LNHDA and CDR2 SQIVND (reference sequence). The CDR3 region has the DNA TGTGCCAGTAGTATGTCACAGGTGCTAGCCAAAAACATTCAGTACTTC. Its protein is CASSMSQVLAKNIQYF.

J is TRBJ1-5 and V is TRBV30, with 7 bases that match TRBD1. There are 13 residues in the CDR3. The junction had 5 bases not matched to a gene; V was cut back by 7 bases and J by 2 bases. Germline assignment: CDR1 GTSNPN and CDR2 SVGIG (reference sequence). CDR3 sequence reads: CAFDRVGNQPQHF. The CDR3 DNA follows: TGTGCCTTTGACAGGGTAGGCAATCAGCCCCAGCATTTT.

The rearrangement links TRBV9 to TRBJ2-7, with 7 bases identical to TRBD1. Unmatched junction bases numbered 5, after V lost 0 bases and J lost 2 bases. Germline assignment: CDR1 SGDLS and CDR2 YYNGEE. The CDR3 is 15 residues long. CDR3 in amino acids: CASSVGGGHTYEQYF. DNA for the CDR3: TGTGCCAGCAGCGTAGGAGGGGGCCATACCTACGAGCAGTACTTC.

The table lists this clone with a few counts. The chain carries TRBV5-1 and TRBJ2-3; possibly TRBD1 for D (6 bases). Germline CDR1 and CDR2: SGHRS and YFSETQ. The CDR3 is 13 residues long. V was trimmed by 7 bases and J by 5 bases, leaving 14 bases between them. CDR3 residues: CASGQQGEDTQYF. In nucleotides, the CDR3 is TGCGCCAGCGGGCAACAGGGAGAAGATACGCAGTATTTT.

This chain uses TRBV18 with TRBJ2-1, with D unclear. Trimming took 3 bases from V and 1 from J, leaving 4 bases between them. From germline, CDR1 is KGHSH and CDR2 LQKENI. The CDR3 contains 13 residues. The CDR3 region has the DNA TGTGCCAGCTCACCGGCTTCCTACAATGAGCAGTTCTTC. The encoded protein is CASSPASYNEQFF.

The sample holds many counts of this clone. The genes are TRBV29-1 and TRBJ2-2; 7 positions match TRBD2. With 7 bases clipped from V and 0 bases from J, the junction kept 5 bases outside the gene matches. This CDR3 contains 14 residues. CDR1 SQVTM and CDR2 ANQGSEA come from the germline V gene. In DNA form, the CDR3 reads TGCAGCGCCCCACTAGCGACGAACACCGGGGAGCTGTTTTTT. Its protein is CSAPLATNTGELFF.

Only a few counts were recorded for this clone. The chain links TRBV19 to TRBJ2-7, with D possibly matching TRBD1 (5 bases). The CDR3 is 11 amino acids. The germline V gene has CDR1 LNHDA and CDR2 SQIVND (reference sequence). Trimming took off 7 bases at V and 6 bases at J, with 10 bases between the two ends. The CDR3 spells CASIRDIEQYF. CDR3 sequence (DNA): TGTGCCAGTATCAGGGATATCGAGCAGTACTTC.

This clone has just a few counts. The chain has TRBV5-4 and TRBJ2-1; 7 nucleotides match TRBD1. V lost 4 bases and J lost 8; bases outside the gene matches: 12. Looked up from germline, CDR1 is SGHNT and CDR2 is YYREEE (reference sequence). The CDR3 length is 15 residues. In DNA, the CDR3 is TGTGCCAGCAGCCGTCGGGACAGAGGGCGCGATGAGCAGTTCTTC. It codes for CASSRRDRGRDEQFF.

This CDR3 is CASRWGGNQPQHF. Here the CDR3 DNA reads TGTGCCAGTAGATGGGGGGGAAATCAGCCCCAGCATTTT. The chain joins TRBV19 to TRBJ1-5; D may be TRBD1 (5 bases). Trimming stripped 6 bases from V and 4 bases from J, with 10 bases between. Germline CDR1 LNHDA, CDR2 SQIVND (reference sequence). The CDR3 totals 13 residues.

There are a few counts of this clone. The CDR3 DNA reads as TGTGCCAGCAGCTCAAACCGGGAGACCCAGTACTTC. Its protein product is CASSSNRETQYF. The chain links TRBV7-2 to TRBJ2-5; D call uncertain. Looked up from germline, CDR1 is SGHTA and CDR2 is FQGNSA. This CDR3 spans 12 amino acids. Trimming shortened V by 4 bases and J by 5 bases, and 8 bases separated the two germline ends.

This chain connects TRBV30 to TRBJ2-5; tentatively, D is TRBD1 (5 bases). The CDR3 runs 14 residues. Between the trimmed V and J ends, which lost 4 bases and 1 base, there was a span of 13 bases. Looked up from germline, CDR1 is GTSNPN and CDR2 is SVGIG (reference sequence). CDR3 DNA sequence: TGTGCCTGGATCAAAAGGGGCAGCCAAGAGACCCAGTACTTC. This gives the protein CAWIKRGSQETQYF.